The rows below give T cell receptor beta chains drawn from one sample of a study of shared clonotypes between healthy human individuals. Libraries were prepared by immunoSEQ multiplex PCR; TCRdb keeps only in-frame clonotypes and omits some of them. The sample lists hundreds of thousands of clones; roughly 96% were seen once. The sequencing input was naive CD8+ T cells sorted from blood. The receptors originated from a woman in her 30s in good health. The CDR3 runs from the conserved cysteine through the conserved F or W. The order of the fields is D gene, J gene, V gene, clone size, CDR3 protein, CDR3 DNA. The D gene is left open where the match is weak. Only part of the rows carry a size: once, few, many, or a class if the clone is expanded.

>-|TRBJ1-2|TRBV28|-
CASSFPRRGDYGYTF
TGTGCCAGCAGTTTCCCCCGCAGGGGTGACTATGGCTACACCTTC
>-|TRBJ2-7|TRBV27|-
CASSLGEGAYEQYF
TGTGCCAGCAGTTTAGGGGAGGGGGCCTACGAGCAGTACTTC
>-|TRBJ1-2|TRBV2|-
CASSEGPQYGYTF
TGTGCCAGCAGTGAAGGCCCCCAGTATGGCTACACCTTC
>-|TRBJ1-1|TRBV28|-
CASSLAVSTEAFF
TGTGCCAGCAGTCTAGCGGTGTCAACTGAAGCTTTCTTT
>-|TRBJ1-5|TRBV28|-
CASSQGIEQPQHF
TGTGCCAGCAGCCAGGGGATAGAGCAGCCCCAGCATTTT
>-|TRBJ2-1|TRBV27|-
CASSLNQPDLPPYNEQFF
TGTGCCAGCAGTTTAAATCAGCCAGACCTGCCCCCCTACAATGAGCAGTTCTTC
>TRBD2|TRBJ2-7|TRBV28|-
CASSLSPPGLAGEEEQYF
TGTGCCAGCAGCCTAAGTCCCCCAGGACTAGCGGGAGAGGAGGAGCAGTACTTC
>-|TRBJ2-6|TRBV9|-
CASGTGPSGANVLTF
TGTGCCAGCGGTACAGGGCCCTCTGGGGCCAACGTCCTGACTTTC
>TRBD2|TRBJ2-7|TRBV27|-
CASSLGLAGGEPYEQYF
TGTGCCAGCAGTCTCGGACTAGCGGGAGGTGAACCCTACGAGCAGTACTTC
>-|TRBJ2-3|TRBV21-1|-
CASSRGGTDTQYF
TGTGCCAGCTCTAGGGGGGGGACAGATACGCAGTATTTT
>-|TRBJ2-1|TRBV6-4|-
CASSVVRGANEQFF
TGTGCCAGCAGTGTCGTACGGGGGGCCAATGAGCAGTTCTTC
>-|TRBJ1-1|TRBV27|-
CASSLSKLGEAFF
TGTGCCAGCAGTTTAAGCAAGCTGGGGGAAGCTTTCTTT
>-|TRBJ1-2|TRBV29-1|-
CSVDHREGGYTF
TGCAGCGTTGACCACAGGGAGGGCGGCTACACCTTC
>TRBD2|TRBJ2-1|TRBV19|-
CARGRGSPTEQFF
TGTGCCAGGGGGCGCGGGAGTCCTACTGAGCAGTTCTTC
>-|TRBJ2-5|TRBV5-6|-
CASSLRETQYF
TGTGCCAGCAGCTTGCGTGAGACCCAGTACTTC
>-|TRBJ1-2|TRBV6-5|-
CASSYAGPNYGYTF
TGTGCCAGCAGTTACGCGGGACCGAACTATGGCTACACCTTC
>-|TRBJ1-1|TRBV15|-
CATSRDYQGGNTEAFF
TGTGCCACCAGCAGAGATTACCAAGGGGGGAACACTGAAGCTTTCTTT
>-|TRBJ1-1|TRBV5-4|-
CASSLGDGEAFF
TGTGCCAGCAGCTTGGGGGACGGTGAAGCTTTCTTT
>-|TRBJ1-5|TRBV15|-
CATRGESGNQPQHF
TGTGCCACCAGAGGGGAGAGTGGCAATCAGCCCCAGCATTTT
>TRBD1|TRBJ1-1|TRBV5-4|-
CASSFLTGGETEAFF
TGTGCCAGCAGCTTCCTGACAGGGGGCGAAACTGAAGCTTTCTTT
>-|TRBJ2-7|TRBV5-3|-
CARASRGREAYEQYF
TGTGCCAGAGCCTCCAGAGGGAGAGAGGCCTACGAGCAGTACTTC
>TRBD1|TRBJ2-1|TRBV28|-
CASSSPGQGFADEQFF
TGTGCCAGCAGTTCCCCGGGACAGGGGTTTGCGGATGAGCAGTTCTTC
>-|TRBJ1-1|TRBV7-9|-
CASSLVVYAAFF
TGTGCCAGCAGCTTAGTGGTCTATGCGGCTTTCTTT
>-|TRBJ1-1|TRBV9|once
CASSVEWNTEAFF
TGTGCCAGCAGCGTAGAATGGAACACTGAAGCTTTCTTT
>TRBD2|TRBJ2-4|TRBV9|-
CASSVARGGPGEGNIQYF
TGTGCCAGCAGCGTAGCTAGGGGAGGCCCTGGGGAGGGAAACATTCAGTACTTC
>TRBD2|TRBJ2-7|TRBV7-8|once
CASSYLSGSLHEQYF
TGTGCCAGCAGCTATTTGAGCGGGAGTTTGCACGAGCAGTACTTC
>TRBD2|TRBJ2-3|TRBV28|once
CASSRPGLAGGITDTQYF
TGTGCCAGCAGTCGACCAGGACTAGCGGGAGGGATCACAGATACGCAGTATTTT
>-|TRBJ2-1|TRBV4-1|-
CASGSGEQFF
TGCGCCAGCGGGAGCGGTGAGCAGTTCTTC
>-|TRBJ2-3|TRBV7-9|-
CASSLWTGTDTQYF
TGTGCCAGCAGCTTATGGACAGGCACAGATACGCAGTATTTT
>TRBD1|TRBJ1-1|TRBV10-3|-
CAISRQGRNDMNTEAFF
TGTGCCATCAGTAGACAGGGGCGAAATGATATGAACACTGAAGCTTTCTTT
>-|TRBJ2-7|TRBV2|-
CASSEPSSVDEQYF
TGTGCCAGCAGTGAACCCAGCTCCGTCGACGAGCAGTACTTC
>-|TRBJ2-7|TRBV19|-
CASSPAGAGYEQYF
TGTGCCAGTAGTCCGGCAGGGGCTGGGTACGAGCAGTACTTC
>TRBD1|TRBJ2-4|TRBV27|once
CASSLIGGVGKNIQYF
TGTGCCAGCAGTTTAATAGGGGGCGTGGGCAAAAACATTCAGTACTTC
>-|TRBJ1-2|TRBV11-3|-
CASSLAGKYYGYTF
TGTGCCAGCAGCTTAGCGGGCAAGTACTATGGCTACACCTTC
>TRBD1|TRBJ2-7|TRBV27|-
CASSFSGQPYEQYF
TGTGCCAGCAGTTTTTCGGGACAGCCCTACGAGCAGTACTTC
>TRBD2|TRBJ2-2|TRBV2|once
CASFWGRALNTGELFF
TGTGCCAGCTTCTGGGGGAGGGCCTTGAACACCGGGGAGCTGTTTTTT
>-|TRBJ2-5|TRBV28|-
CASSPGPSQETQYF
TGTGCCAGCAGTCCGGGACCCTCCCAAGAGACCCAGTACTTC
>-|TRBJ2-1|TRBV9|-
CASSVDLGAGEQFF
TGTGCCAGCAGCGTAGATTTGGGGGCTGGTGAGCAGTTCTTC
>TRBD1|TRBJ1-1|TRBV2|-
CATGTDGDRTEAFF
TGTGCCACAGGGACAGATGGGGATAGGACTGAAGCTTTCTTT
>-|TRBJ1-1|TRBV5-6|-
CASSFWRALNTEAFF
TGTGCCAGCAGCTTTTGGCGGGCCCTGAACACTGAAGCTTTCTTT
>TRBD2|TRBJ2-3|TRBV9|-
CASSNRLAGGTTWDTQYF
TGTGCCAGCAGCAACCGACTAGCGGGAGGGACCACCTGGGATACGCAGTATTTT
>TRBD2|TRBJ2-3|TRBV7-8|once
CASSELAGGSDTQYF
TGTGCCAGCAGCGAACTAGCGGGAGGGTCGGATACGCAGTATTTT
>-|TRBJ2-7|TRBV2|-
CASSEQELSNYEQYF
TGTGCCAGCAGTGAGCAGGAGTTATCCAACTACGAGCAGTACTTC
>-|TRBJ1-5|TRBV5-6|-
CASSLSRNQPQHF
TGTGCCAGCAGCTTGTCTAGAAATCAGCCCCAGCATTTT
>TRBD1|TRBJ2-7|TRBV11-2|-
CASSAPGTAYEQYF
TGTGCCAGCAGCGCCCCCGGGACAGCCTACGAGCAGTACTTC
>-|TRBJ1-4|TRBV28|-
CASTIRGEKLFF
TGTGCCAGCACTATTCGCGGGGAAAAACTGTTTTTT
>-|TRBJ1-1|TRBV5-1|-
CASSLEGGNTEAFF
TGCGCCAGCAGCTTGGAAGGGGGGAACACTGAAGCTTTCTTT
>-|TRBJ2-2|TRBV28|-
CASSLGPGNTGELFF
TGTGCCAGCAGTTTAGGCCCAGGGAACACCGGGGAGCTGTTTTTT
>-|TRBJ2-1|TRBV21-1|-
CASNSGTSGSEPEYNEQFF
TGTGCCAGCAATTCCGGGACTAGCGGTTCTGAACCTGAGTACAATGAGCAGTTCTTC
>-|TRBJ2-6|TRBV27|-
CASSFGNEWTGANVLTF
TGTGCCAGCAGTTTTGGCAACGAGTGGACTGGGGCCAACGTCCTGACTTTC
>-|TRBJ2-7|TRBV2|-
CASSLPTKGGSYEQYF
TGTGCCAGCAGCCTCCCAACCAAGGGGGGGTCCTACGAGCAGTACTTC
>-|TRBJ1-1|TRBV11-2|once
CASGFGGTSWGEAFF
TGTGCCAGCGGCTTTGGCGGGACCTCGTGGGGTGAAGCTTTCTTT
>-|TRBJ1-5|TRBV12-2|-
CASRLVQPQHF
TGTGCAAGTCGCTTAGTTCAGCCCCAGCATTTT
>TRBD1|TRBJ1-2|TRBV7-8|-
CASSPLDRINYGYTF
TGTGCCAGCAGCCCACTGGACAGGATAAACTATGGCTACACCTTC